A selection of T cell receptor beta chains follows, all from one sample in a study of Ad26.COV2.S vaccination and SARS-CoV-2 variants. Assay used: immunoSEQ multiplex PCR; TCRdb lists only in-frame clones, some missing. The data show about 350,000 clones, about 90% seen once. Specimen: peripheral blood, collected after recovery from COVID-19. These TCRs come from a human donor who had recovered from COVID-19. Each CDR3 is given with its conserved first and last residue. The order of the fields is V gene, J gene, clone size, D gene, CDR3 DNA, CDR3 protein. A D gene is named only where the DNA matches it firmly. A row's size may be missing; if present it is once, few, many or a size class.

TRBV11-2,TRBJ2-4,NA,NA,TGTGCCAGCAGCCCGAATAGGGCGAACATTCAGTACTTC,CASSPNRANIQYF
TRBV2,TRBJ2-7,NA,NA,TGTGCCAGCAGGGCCCTAGCCTACGAGCAGTACTTC,CASRALAYEQYF
TRBV19,TRBJ1-1,NA,NA,TGTGCCAGTATGGTCAGAGGGGGTCTGAACACTGAAGCTTTCTTT,CASMVRGGLNTEAFF
TRBV4-3,TRBJ1-2,NA,NA,TGCGCCAGCAGCCATATCAGGGAACGCTATGGCTACACCTTC,CASSHIRERYGYTF
TRBV3-1/TRBV3-2,TRBJ2-7,NA,NA,TGTGCCAGCAGCCAGACCCCACTGGGAATCACCTACGAGCAGTACTTC,CASSQTPLGITYEQYF
TRBV27,TRBJ1-1,NA,TRBD1,TGTGCCAGCAGTTTAAACAGGGGAGAAGCTTTCTTT,CASSLNRGEAFF
TRBV16,TRBJ1-2,NA,TRBD1,TGTGCCAGCAGCCAACAACAGGGGGCCTATGGCTACACCTTC,CASSQQQGAYGYTF
TRBV19,TRBJ1-1,NA,NA,TGTGCCAGTAGTATAGCCCCCGACAGTGAAGCTTTCTTT,CASSIAPDSEAFF
TRBV3-1/TRBV3-2,TRBJ1-6,once,TRBD1,TGTGCCAGCAGCCCCAGGCCAGGGACAGTCGGGGGTTCACCCCTCCACTTT,CASSPRPGTVGGSPLHF
TRBV6-6,TRBJ1-1,NA,NA,TGTGCCAGCAGCCCCACATCCTCCCCTGGCACTGAAGCTTTCTTT,CASSPTSSPGTEAFF
TRBV7-2,TRBJ2-2,NA,NA,TGTGCCAGCACCCCCAGCCGGCCGGGCACCGGGGAGCTGTTTTTT,CASTPSRPGTGELFF
TRBV6-5,TRBJ1-3,NA,NA,TGTGCCATCGGGGCCAACTCTGGAAACACCATATATTTT,CAIGANSGNTIYF
TRBV10-2,TRBJ1-2,NA,NA,TGCGCCAGCACGACAGTTCCTAACTATGGCTACACCTTC,CASTTVPNYGYTF
TRBV29-1,TRBJ1-4,NA,TRBD1,TGCAGCGTTGGAGGTGGCAGGGGGGATGAAAAACTGTTTTTT,CSVGGGRGDEKLFF
TRBV3-1/TRBV3-2,TRBJ1-4,NA,NA,TGTGCCAGCAGCCAAGATGGGACGGGTAATGAAAAACTGTTTTTT,CASSQDGTGNEKLFF
TRBV27,TRBJ2-1,NA,NA,TGTGCCAGCAGTTTAAGGCCAGGGGGGTACACGGGCTCCTACAATGAGCAGTTCTTC,CASSLRPGGYTGSYNEQFF
TRBV7-9,TRBJ1-3,NA,NA,TGTGCCAGCAGCTTTCCCGGAAACACCATATATTTT,CASSFPGNTIYF
TRBV5-1,TRBJ1-1,NA,TRBD1,TGCGCCAGCAGCTTGTACAGACAGGGTCGACGGGCTGAAGCTTTCTTT,CASSLYRQGRRAEAFF
TRBV2,TRBJ1-2,NA,NA,TGTGCCAGCAGGGGGGTAGTGTATGGCTACACCTTC,CASRGVVYGYTF
TRBV4-1,TRBJ1-6,NA,TRBD1,TGCGCCAGCAGCCTTCGGGGACAGGGAGGTAATTCACCCCTCCACTTT,CASSLRGQGGNSPLHF
TRBV6-4,TRBJ1-1,NA,TRBD1,TGTGCCAGCAGTGAGAATGAGGGGGCCGAAGCTTTCTTT,CASSENEGAEAFF
TRBV27,TRBJ1-1,NA,NA,TGTGCCAGCAGTTTCACGCAGACCCGAAGAGCTTTCTTT,CASSFTQTRRAFF
TRBV11-1,TRBJ2-3,NA,TRBD1,TGTGCCAGCAGGGGGACAGGGCCAGATACGCAGTATTTT,CASRGTGPDTQYF
TRBV5-5,TRBJ1-1,NA,TRBD1,TGTGCCAGCAGCCGCTATAACCCCGGGACAGGAATGAACACTGAAGCTTTCTTT,CASSRYNPGTGMNTEAFF
TRBV27,TRBJ2-7,NA,NA,TGTGCCAGCAGTTTTGGCCCAGCCTACGAGCAGTACTTC,CASSFGPAYEQYF
TRBV4-1,TRBJ1-1,NA,NA,TGCGCCAGCAGCCAAGGGAGAACGAACACTGAAGCTTTCTTT,CASSQGRTNTEAFF
TRBV7-7,TRBJ2-2,NA,TRBD1,TGTGCCAGCAGCGCCCGACAGGGGAGCACCGGGGAGCTGTTTTTT,CASSARQGSTGELFF
TRBV6-5,TRBJ1-4,NA,NA,TGTGCCAGCAGTTACTCGGCAGCGGCAACTAATGAAAAACTGTTTTTT,CASSYSAAATNEKLFF
TRBV6-5,TRBJ1-2,NA,NA,TGTGCCAGCAGTATAGGACAGTTCTATGGCTACACCTTC,CASSIGQFYGYTF
TRBV27,TRBJ1-1,NA,NA,TGTGCCAGCAGTCTTACCCCGACAGACTTCACCTCCGAAGCTTTCTTT,CASSLTPTDFTSEAFF
TRBV9,TRBJ1-4,NA,TRBD1,TGTGCCAGCAGCACCGGACAGGGCGCAACTAATGAAAAACTGTTTTTT,CASSTGQGATNEKLFF
TRBV6-5,TRBJ2-7,NA,NA,TGTGCCAGCAGTACCTCCAGGGGGGGAAACTACGAGCAGTACTTC,CASSTSRGGNYEQYF
TRBV18,TRBJ1-1,NA,NA,TGTGCCAGCTGGCGGACCCGGGGAGACACTGAAGCTTTCTTT,CASWRTRGDTEAFF
TRBV3-1/TRBV3-2,TRBJ2-3,NA,NA,TGTGCCAGCAGCCGGGGACTTCGCACAGATACGCAGTATTTT,CASSRGLRTDTQYF
TRBV7-3,TRBJ2-2,NA,TRBD1,TGTGCCAGCAGCTCCCCGACAGGGTACCCCGGGGAGCTGTTTTTT,CASSSPTGYPGELFF
TRBV4-2,TRBJ1-2,once,NA,TGTGCCAGCAGTCTCGTAAAGGGGGAGGGCTACACCTTC,CASSLVKGEGYTF
TRBV7-2,TRBJ2-7,NA,NA,TGTGCCAGCAACCCAAGCAGGGCGAGAGGCTTGGCGCCATACGAGCAGTACTTC,CASNPSRARGLAPYEQYF
TRBV9,TRBJ2-1,once,TRBD2,TGTGCCAGCAGCGTAGACGGGGGGGCCTACAATGAGCAGTTCTTC,CASSVDGGAYNEQFF
TRBV3-1/TRBV3-2,TRBJ1-1,NA,NA,TGTGCCAGCAGCCAAGGGAGGATGGACACTGAAGCTTTCTTT,CASSQGRMDTEAFF
TRBV20-1,TRBJ2-1,once,TRBD1,TGCAGTGCTAGTGCAGGGACAGGTACAAATGAGCAGTTCTTC,CSASAGTGTNEQFF
TRBV2,TRBJ2-7,NA,TRBD1,TGTGCCAGCAGGCGGACAGGGAACACCCCAAGCCGGCAGTACTTC,CASRRTGNTPSRQYF
TRBV5-6,TRBJ2-4,NA,NA,TGTGCCAGCAGCCTCGGACAGCTAGCCAAAAACATTCAGTACTTC,CASSLGQLAKNIQYF
TRBV7-8,TRBJ1-5,few,NA,TGTGCCAGCAGCTTAGCGAGGACAGTCAATCAGCCCCAGCATTTT,CASSLARTVNQPQHF
TRBV4-2,TRBJ2-2,once,NA,TGTGCCAGCAGCTTTCGGGACCAGGGCACCGGGGAGCTGTTTTTT,CASSFRDQGTGELFF
TRBV9,TRBJ1-1,NA,TRBD1,TGTGCCAGCAGCGTACTGGGACAGGCCCAAACTCCCACTGAAGCTTTCTTT,CASSVLGQAQTPTEAFF
TRBV7-9,TRBJ2-7,NA,NA,TGTGCCAGCAGCTTAGTTCCTTCGGGGTCCTACGAGCAGTACTTC,CASSLVPSGSYEQYF
TRBV5-6,TRBJ1-2,NA,NA,TGTGCCAGCAGCTGGGGTGGGGGCTACACCTTC,CASSWGGGYTF
TRBV6-5,TRBJ2-7,NA,TRBD2,TGTGCCAGCAGTCCGACAGCGGGGGTTCAAGAGCAGTACTTC,CASSPTAGVQEQYF
TRBV3-1/TRBV3-2,TRBJ2-7,NA,NA,TGTGCCAGCAGCCAGGGGCAGCCTGCTTCCTACGAGCAGTACTTC,CASSQGQPASYEQYF
TRBV10-2,TRBJ1-1,once,NA,TGCGCCAGCAGTGATCAGGGACCCTTGGGCACTGAAGCTTTCTTT,CASSDQGPLGTEAFF
TRBV19,TRBJ2-2,NA,NA,TGTGCCAGTAGTCCCGCTCCCTTGGAGCTGTTTTTT,CASSPAPLELFF
TRBV5-6,TRBJ1-2,NA,NA,TGTGCCAGCAGCTTGGCTTCTGACAACGGCTACACCTTC,CASSLASDNGYTF
TRBV7-9,TRBJ2-7,NA,TRBD1,TGTGCCAGCAGCTCCCCCATAGGCAGGGGGTACGAGCAGTACTTC,CASSSPIGRGYEQYF
TRBV27,TRBJ1-2,few,TRBD1,TGTGCCAGCAGTTTTTTGCAGGGGGAGGGTGGCTACACCTTC,CASSFLQGEGGYTF
TRBV14,TRBJ2-3,once,NA,TGTGCCAGCAGCCAACCGGAGCTGGGGCGGTTTACAGATACGCAGTATTTT,CASSQPELGRFTDTQYF
TRBV2,TRBJ1-1,NA,TRBD1,TGTGCCAGCAGTGAAGACAGGGGGTATGATAACACTGAAGCTTTCTTT,CASSEDRGYDNTEAFF
TRBV11-2,TRBJ1-6,NA,TRBD1,TGTGCCAGCAGCTTTGACAGGGTTTCACCCCTCCACTTT,CASSFDRVSPLHF
TRBV10-3,TRBJ2-3,NA,TRBD2,TGTGCCATCAGTGAGACGACTAGCAAGGATACGCAGTATTTT,CAISETTSKDTQYF